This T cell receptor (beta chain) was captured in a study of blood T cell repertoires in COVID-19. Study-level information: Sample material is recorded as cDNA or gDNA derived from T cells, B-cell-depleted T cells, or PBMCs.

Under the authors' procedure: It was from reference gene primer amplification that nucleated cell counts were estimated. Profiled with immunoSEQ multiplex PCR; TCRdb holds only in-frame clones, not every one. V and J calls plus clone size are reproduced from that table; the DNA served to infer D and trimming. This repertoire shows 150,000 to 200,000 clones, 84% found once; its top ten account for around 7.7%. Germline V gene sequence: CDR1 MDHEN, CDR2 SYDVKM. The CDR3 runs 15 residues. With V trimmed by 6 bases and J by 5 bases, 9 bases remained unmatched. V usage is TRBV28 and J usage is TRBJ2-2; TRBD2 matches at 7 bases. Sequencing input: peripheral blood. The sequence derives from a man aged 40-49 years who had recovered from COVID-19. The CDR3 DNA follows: TGTGCCAGCAGCTCTGGACTAGACGGAACCGGGGAGCTGTTTTTT. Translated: CASSSGLDGTGELFF.